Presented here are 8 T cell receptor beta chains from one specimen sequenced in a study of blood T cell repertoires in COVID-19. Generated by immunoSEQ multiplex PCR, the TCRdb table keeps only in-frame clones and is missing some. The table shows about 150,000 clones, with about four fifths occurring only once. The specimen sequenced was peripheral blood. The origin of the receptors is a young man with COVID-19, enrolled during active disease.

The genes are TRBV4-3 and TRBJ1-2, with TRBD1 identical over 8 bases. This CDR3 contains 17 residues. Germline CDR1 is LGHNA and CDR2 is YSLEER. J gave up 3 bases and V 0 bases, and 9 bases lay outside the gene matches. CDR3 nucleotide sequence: TGCGCCAGCAGCCAAGATCACCAGGGGGCAGGTGACTATGGCTACACCTTC. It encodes CASSQDHQGAGDYGYTF.

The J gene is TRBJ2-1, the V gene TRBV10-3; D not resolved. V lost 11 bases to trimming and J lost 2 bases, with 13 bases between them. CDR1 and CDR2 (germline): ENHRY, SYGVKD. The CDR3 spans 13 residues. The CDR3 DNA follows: TGTGCCTCCGACGACACGACCTACAATGAGCAGTTCTTC. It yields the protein CASDDTTYNEQFF.

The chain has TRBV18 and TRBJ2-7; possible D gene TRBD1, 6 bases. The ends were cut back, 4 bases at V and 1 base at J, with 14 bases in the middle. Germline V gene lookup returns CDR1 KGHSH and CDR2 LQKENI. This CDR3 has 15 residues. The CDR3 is CASSLDRTPSYEQYF. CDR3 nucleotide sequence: TGTGCCAGCTCACTCGACAGGACTCCGTCCTACGAGCAGTACTTC.

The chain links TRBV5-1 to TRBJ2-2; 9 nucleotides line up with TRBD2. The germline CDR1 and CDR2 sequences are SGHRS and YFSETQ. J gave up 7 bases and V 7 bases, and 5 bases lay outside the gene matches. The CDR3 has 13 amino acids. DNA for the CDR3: TGCGCCAGCCGGACTAGCGAGCGCGGGGAGCTGTTTTTT. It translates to CASRTSERGELFF.

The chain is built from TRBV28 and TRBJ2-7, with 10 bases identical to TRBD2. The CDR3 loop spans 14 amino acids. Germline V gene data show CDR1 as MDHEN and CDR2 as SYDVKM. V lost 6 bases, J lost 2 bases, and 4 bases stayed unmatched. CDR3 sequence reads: CASRIAGGPYEQYF. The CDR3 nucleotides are TGTGCCAGCAGGATAGCGGGAGGCCCCTACGAGCAGTACTTC.

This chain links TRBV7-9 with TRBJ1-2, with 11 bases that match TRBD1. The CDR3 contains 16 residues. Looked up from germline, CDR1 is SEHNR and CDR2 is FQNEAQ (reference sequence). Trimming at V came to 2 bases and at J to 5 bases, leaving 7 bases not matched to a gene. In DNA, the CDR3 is TGTGCCAGCAGCTTAACCGACTGGGACAGGGGGTATGGCTACACCTTC. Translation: CASSLTDWDRGYGYTF. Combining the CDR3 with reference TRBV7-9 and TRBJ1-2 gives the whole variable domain DTGVSQNPRHKITKRGQNVTFRCDPISEHNRLYWYRQTLGQGPEFLTYFQNEAQLEKSRLLSDRFSAERPKGSFSTLEIQRTEQGDSAMYLCASSLTDWDRGYGYTFGSGTRLTVV.

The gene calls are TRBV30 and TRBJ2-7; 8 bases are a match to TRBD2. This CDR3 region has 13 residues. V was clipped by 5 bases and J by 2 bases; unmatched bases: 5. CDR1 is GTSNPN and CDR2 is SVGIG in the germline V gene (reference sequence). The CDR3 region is CAWGLASTYEQYF. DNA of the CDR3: TGTGCCTGGGGACTAGCCTCTACCTACGAGCAGTACTTC.

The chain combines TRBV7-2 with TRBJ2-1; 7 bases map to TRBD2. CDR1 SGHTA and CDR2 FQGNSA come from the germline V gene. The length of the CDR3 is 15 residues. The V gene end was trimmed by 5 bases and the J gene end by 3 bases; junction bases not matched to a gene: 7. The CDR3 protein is CASSPLGRGYNEQFF. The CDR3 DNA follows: TGTGCCAGCAGCCCCCTGGGGAGGGGCTACAATGAGCAGTTCTTC.